This T cell receptor (beta chain) was obtained from a study of T cell repertoires in cytomegalovirus infection. Study-level information: HLA-B-restricted CMV epitopes that are well studied were used alongside recently identified HLA-C-restricted ones. General study points: Using cumulative public TCR beta family frequency, the authors identified those who carried CMV together with the relevant HLA. Dominating the ex vivo response were HLA-C-restricted CMV-specific TCR beta clonotypes.

The CDR3 is 12 amino acids. Trimming left V 6 bases short and J 5 bases short, with 10 bases between. The germline CDR1 and CDR2 sequences are MDHEN and SYDVKM. Comment on this clonotype: Its antigen is unidentified.

TCRdb re-called the reads with MiXCR, one entry per CDR3 protein. This sample has more than 250,000 distinct CDR3 sequences, with just under 25% found just once. The specimen comprised cultured PBMCs, sampled from culture after CMV antigen stimulation. The chain couples TRBV28 to TRBJ2-5; D ambiguous. The sequence was collected from a human donor in good health (CMV status not recorded). Some clones in this sample may be carry-over from other donors' samples. CDR3 residues: CASRPDEETQYF. In DNA form, the CDR3 reads TGTGCCAGCAGACCCGACGAGGAGACCCAGTACTTC. Complete variable domain (other parts from reference TRBV28 and TRBJ2-5): DVKVTQSSRYLVKRTGEKVFLECVQDMDHENMFWYRQDPGLGLRLIYFSYDVKMKEKGDIPEGYSVSREKKERFSLILESASTNQTSMYLCASRPDEETQYFGPGTRLLVL.